Following are 10 T cell receptor beta chains from one sample sequenced in a study of identical twins. TCRdb re-analysed the 5' RACE reads in MiXCR, keeping a single row per CDR3 protein. The sample yields more than 1.5 million distinct CDR3 sequences, roughly a third seen once. Sequences were obtained from cord blood. These receptors originate from a newborn girl in good health.

There are a few counts of this clonotype. The chain employs TRBV28 and TRBJ2-7; no definite D call. The germline gives CDR1 MDHEN, CDR2 SYDVKM. V lost 8 bases to trimming and J lost 2 bases, with 10 bases between them. There are 12 residues in the CDR3. CDR3 coding DNA: TGTGCCAGCCAGGACGGTACCTACGAGCAGTACTTC. Protein product: CASQDGTYEQYF.

The rearrangement joins TRBV20-1 to TRBJ1-1; weak D call: TRBD1 (5 bases). This CDR3 contains 15 residues. Germline V CDR1 and CDR2: DFQATT, SNEGSKA (reference sequence). V lost 5 bases and J lost 0, with 16 bases in between. The CDR3 coding sequence is TGCAGTGCTCGGAGGCAGGGATACATGAACACTGAAGCTTTCTTT. Translation gives CSARRQGYMNTEAFF.

The chain has TRBV5-1 and TRBJ2-3; no definite D call. The germline V gene encodes CDR1 SGHRS and CDR2 YFSETQ. The CDR3 extends over 14 amino acids. Trimming took 6 bases from V and 1 from J, leaving 12 bases between them. The CDR3 coding sequence is TGCGCCAGCACCTCCGTGCTTCGCACAGATACGCAGTATTTT. Translated, it gives CASTSVLRTDTQYF. Using reference TRBV5-1 and TRBJ2-3 for the parts outside the CDR3, the full variable domain is KAGVTQTPRYLIKTRGQQVTLSCSPISGHRSVSWYQQTPGQGLQFLFEYFSETQRNKGNFPGRFSGRQFSNSRSEMNVSTLELGDSALYLCASTSVLRTDTQYFGPGTRLTVL.

This clonotype was seen a handful of times. The chain has TRBV5-1 and TRBJ1-2, with 8 bases aligning to TRBD1. J was trimmed by 7 bases and V by 4 bases; bases with no gene match: 6. CDR1 and CDR2 from the germline V gene are SGHRS and YFSETQ. This CDR3 is 13 amino acids long. The CDR3 spells CASSGGQARGYTF. CDR3 nucleotides: TGCGCCAGCAGCGGGGGACAGGCTCGTGGCTACACCTTC.

The V call is TRBV2, the J call TRBJ1-2; D gene unclear. Germline V gene lookup returns CDR1 SNHLY and CDR2 FYNNEI. The length of the CDR3 is 13 residues. Trimming took off 3 bases at V and 4 bases at J, with 9 bases between the two ends. The CDR3 DNA is TGTGCCAGCAGTGATGGGGATCTCTATGGCTACACCTTC. As protein: CASSDGDLYGYTF.

There are many counts of this clonotype. This chain links TRBV9 with TRBJ2-3; D is unclear. Germline V CDR1 and CDR2: SGDLS, YYNGEE. V was shortened by 4 bases and J by 2 bases, with 8 bases between the two germline ends. CDR3 length: 13 amino acids. CDR3 DNA sequence: TGTGCCAGCAGCTCCACCATCACAGATACGCAGTATTTT. It is translated as CASSSTITDTQYF.

Comment on this clonotype: A junction boundary mismatches the germline segment, possibly from a read error. This chain links TRBV27 with TRBJ2-4; 9 positions match TRBD2. The end of the DNA fits TRBJ2-7 better, so the J call may be wrong. The CDR3 runs to 14 residues. CDR1 and CDR2 from the germline V gene are MNHEY and SMNVEV (reference sequence). The CDR3 DNA is TGTACCAGCAACCCGGCGGGAGGGCCCTACGAGCAGTACTTC. It translates to CTSNPAGGPYEQYF.

The rearrangement joins TRBV6-5 to TRBJ2-1, with TRBD2 matching 7 bases. V gave up 6 bases and J gave up 6 bases; unmatched junction bases: 11. This CDR3 region has 15 residues. Germline V lookup: CDR1 MNHEY, CDR2 SVGAGI. CDR3 loop: CASRSQAGVTNEQFF. CDR3 coding DNA: TGTGCCAGCAGGTCGCAGGCGGGAGTCACCAATGAGCAGTTCTTC.

This clonotype was seen a handful of times. This chain joins TRBV28 and TRBJ2-1; D might be TRBD1 (5 bases). V was clipped by 7 bases and J by 0 bases, with 25 bases between them. There are 19 residues in the CDR3. Germline V gives CDR1 MDHEN, CDR2 SYDVKM. The CDR3 DNA follows: TGTGCCAGCACACCGGGCGTGACCTGGGGCAGGAGCTCCTACAATGAGCAGTTCTTC. Translating it yields CASTPGVTWGRSSYNEQFF.

This chain joins TRBV7-9 and TRBJ2-5; D is uncertain. CDR1 is SEHNR and CDR2 is FQNEAQ in the germline V gene (reference sequence). The V gene lost 4 bases and the J gene lost 1 base, with 13 bases spanning the gap. This CDR3 comprises 15 residues. CDR3 nucleotides: TGTGCCAGCAGCTCCCACAGAGACCCCCAAGAGACCCAGTACTTC. Protein: CASSSHRDPQETQYF.